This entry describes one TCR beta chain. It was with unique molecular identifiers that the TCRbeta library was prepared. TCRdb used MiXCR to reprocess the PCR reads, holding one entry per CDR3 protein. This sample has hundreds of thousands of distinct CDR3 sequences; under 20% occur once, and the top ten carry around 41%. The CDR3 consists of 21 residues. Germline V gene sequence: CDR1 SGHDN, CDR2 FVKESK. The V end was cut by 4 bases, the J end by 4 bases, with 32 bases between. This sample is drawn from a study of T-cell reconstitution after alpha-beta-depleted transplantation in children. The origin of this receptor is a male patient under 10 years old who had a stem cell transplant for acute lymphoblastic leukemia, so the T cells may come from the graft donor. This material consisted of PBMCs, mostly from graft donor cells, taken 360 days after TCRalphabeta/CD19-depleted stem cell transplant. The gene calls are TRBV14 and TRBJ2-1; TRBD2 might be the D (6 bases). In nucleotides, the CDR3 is TGTGCCAGCAGCCTACGGCCAACGAACGCTTGGGTCCTAGCGAGTTACAATGAGCAGTTCTTC. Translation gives CASSLRPTNAWVLASYNEQFF.